The source of this TCR beta chain is a study of OX40 agonist ivuxolimab in advanced cancers. Study background: Ivuxolimab was delivered to patients intravenously every 2 weeks at doses spanning 0.01 to 10 mg/kg.

Exclusion of a patient followed from autoimmune disease history or systemic immunosuppression. The protocol was immunoSEQ multiplex PCR, while the TCRdb copy is restricted to in-frame clones and leaves out a portion. Among 70,000 or so clones listed, about 92% were seen once. The CDR3 length is 16 residues. V was pared by 5 bases and J by 0 bases, with 16 bases between. The germline gives CDR1 SGHVS, CDR2 FNYEAQ. The sample consisted of CD4+ or CD8+ T cells sorted from blood, taken in a trial of the OX40 agonist ivuxolimab. This rearrangement joins TRBV7-6 to TRBJ1-2, with D perhaps TRBD1 (6 bases). The TCR comes from an adult with an advanced solid tumor such as melanoma, head and neck, liver or kidney cancer. The CDR3 loop is CASSEGRGDPNYGYTF. CDR3 bases: TGTGCCAGCAGCGAGGGCAGGGGAGATCCTAACTATGGCTACACCTTC.